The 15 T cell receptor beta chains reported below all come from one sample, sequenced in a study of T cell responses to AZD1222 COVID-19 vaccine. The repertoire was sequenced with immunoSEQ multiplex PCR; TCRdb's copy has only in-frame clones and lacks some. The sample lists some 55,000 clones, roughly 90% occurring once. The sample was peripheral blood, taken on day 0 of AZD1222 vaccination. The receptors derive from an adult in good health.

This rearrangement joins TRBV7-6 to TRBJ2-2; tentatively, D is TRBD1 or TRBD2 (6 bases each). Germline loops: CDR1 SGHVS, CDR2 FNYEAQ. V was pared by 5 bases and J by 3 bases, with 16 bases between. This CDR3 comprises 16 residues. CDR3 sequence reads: CASSQSEGGHTGELFF. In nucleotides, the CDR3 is TGTGCCAGCAGCCAGTCCGAGGGGGGCCACACCGGGGAGCTGTTTTTT.

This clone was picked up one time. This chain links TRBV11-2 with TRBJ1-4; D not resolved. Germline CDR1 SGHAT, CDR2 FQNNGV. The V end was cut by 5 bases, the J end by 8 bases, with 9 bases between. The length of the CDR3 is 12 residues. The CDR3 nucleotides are TGTGCCAGCAGCATGGTCGGGGAAAAACTGTTTTTT. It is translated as CASSMVGEKLFF. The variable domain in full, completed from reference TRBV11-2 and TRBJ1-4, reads EAGVAQSPRYKIIEKRQSVAFWCNPISGHATLYWYQQILGQGPKLLIQFQNNGVVDDSQLPKDRFSAERLKGVDSTLKIQPAKLEDSAVYLCASSMVGEKLFFGSGTQLSVL.

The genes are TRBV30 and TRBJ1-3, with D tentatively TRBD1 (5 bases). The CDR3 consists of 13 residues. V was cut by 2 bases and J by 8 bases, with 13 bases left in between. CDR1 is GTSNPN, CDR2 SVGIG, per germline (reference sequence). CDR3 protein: CAWSRAGTYTIYF. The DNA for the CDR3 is TGTGCCTGGAGTCGCGCAGGGACCTACACCATATATTTT.

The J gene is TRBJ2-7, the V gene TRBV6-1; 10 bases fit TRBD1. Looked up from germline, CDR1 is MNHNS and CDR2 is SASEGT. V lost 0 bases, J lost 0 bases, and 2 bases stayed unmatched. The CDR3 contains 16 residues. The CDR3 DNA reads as TGTGCCAGCAGTGAAGCTGGGACAGGGGACTCCTACGAGCAGTACTTC. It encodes CASSEAGTGDSYEQYF.

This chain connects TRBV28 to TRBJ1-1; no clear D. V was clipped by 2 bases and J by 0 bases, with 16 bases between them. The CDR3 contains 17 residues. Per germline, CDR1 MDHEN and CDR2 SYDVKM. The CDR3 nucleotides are TGTGCCAGCAGTTTACCGTCGAAGAGTCGGGTGAACACTGAAGCTTTCTTT. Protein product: CASSLPSKSRVNTEAFF.

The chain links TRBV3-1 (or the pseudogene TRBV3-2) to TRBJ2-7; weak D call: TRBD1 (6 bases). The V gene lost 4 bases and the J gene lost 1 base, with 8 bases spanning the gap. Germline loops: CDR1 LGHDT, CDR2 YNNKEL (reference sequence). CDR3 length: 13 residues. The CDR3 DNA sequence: TGTGCCAGCAGCCGGACAGAATCCTACGAGCAGTACTTC. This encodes CASSRTESYEQYF.

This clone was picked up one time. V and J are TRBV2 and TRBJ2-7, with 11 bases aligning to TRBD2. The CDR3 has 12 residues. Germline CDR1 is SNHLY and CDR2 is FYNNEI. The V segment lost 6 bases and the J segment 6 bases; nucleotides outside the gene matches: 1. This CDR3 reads CASRTSGTEQYF. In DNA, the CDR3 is TGTGCCAGCAGGACTAGCGGGACCGAGCAGTACTTC.

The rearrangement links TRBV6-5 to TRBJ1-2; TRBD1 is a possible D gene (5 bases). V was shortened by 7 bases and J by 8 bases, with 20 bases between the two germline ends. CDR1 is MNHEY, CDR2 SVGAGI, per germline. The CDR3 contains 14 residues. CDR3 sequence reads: CASILDRGSEGYTF. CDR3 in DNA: TGTGCCAGCATCTTAGACCGGGGGTCGGAGGGCTACACCTTC.

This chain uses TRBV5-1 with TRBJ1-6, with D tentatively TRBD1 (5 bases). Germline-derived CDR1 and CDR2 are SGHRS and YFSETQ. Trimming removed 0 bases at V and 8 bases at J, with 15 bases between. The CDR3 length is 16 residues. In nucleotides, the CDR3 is TGCGCCAGCAGCTTGGCTTCTTCAGGGCAGGATTCACCCCTCCACTTT. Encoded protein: CASSLASSGQDSPLHF.

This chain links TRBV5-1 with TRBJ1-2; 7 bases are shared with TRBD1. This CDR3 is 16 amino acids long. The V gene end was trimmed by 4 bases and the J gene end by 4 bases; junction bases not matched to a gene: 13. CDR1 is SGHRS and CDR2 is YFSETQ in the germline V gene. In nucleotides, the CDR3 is TGCGCCAGCAGCGACGGGACAGCCCCCTATGTCTATGGCTACACCTTC. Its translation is CASSDGTAPYVYGYTF.

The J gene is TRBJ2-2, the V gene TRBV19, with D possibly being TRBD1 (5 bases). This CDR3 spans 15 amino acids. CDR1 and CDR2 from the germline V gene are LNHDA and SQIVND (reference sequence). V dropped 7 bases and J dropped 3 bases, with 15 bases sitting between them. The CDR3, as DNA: TGTGCCAGTACACCCCGTGGGGCGGACACCGGGGAGCTGTTTTTT. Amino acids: CASTPRGADTGELFF.

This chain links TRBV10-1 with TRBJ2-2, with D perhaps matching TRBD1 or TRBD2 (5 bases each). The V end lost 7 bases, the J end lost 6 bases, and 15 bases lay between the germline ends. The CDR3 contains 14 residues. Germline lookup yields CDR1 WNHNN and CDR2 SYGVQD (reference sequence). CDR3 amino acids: CASTRDLQAGELFF. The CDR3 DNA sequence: TGCGCCAGCACCCGGGACCTACAAGCCGGGGAGCTGTTTTTT.

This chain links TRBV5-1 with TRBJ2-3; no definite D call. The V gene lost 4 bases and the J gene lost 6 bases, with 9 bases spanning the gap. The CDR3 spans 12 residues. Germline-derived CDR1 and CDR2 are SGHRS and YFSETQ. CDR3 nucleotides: TGCGCCAGCAGCCCGACCAGGGATACGCAGTATTTT. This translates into CASSPTRDTQYF.

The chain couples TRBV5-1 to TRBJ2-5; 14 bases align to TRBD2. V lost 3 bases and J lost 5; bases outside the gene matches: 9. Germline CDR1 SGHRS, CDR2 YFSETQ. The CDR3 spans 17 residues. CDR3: CASSYRGLAGAAETQYF. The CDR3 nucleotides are TGCGCCAGCAGCTACCGGGGACTAGCGGGAGCGGCGGAGACCCAGTACTTC.

CDR3 coding DNA: TGTGCCAGTAGTATAGGCAGGGGCTCCTACGAGCAGTACTTC. Translating gives CASSIGRGSYEQYF. The V and J genes are TRBV19 and TRBJ2-7, with D perhaps matching TRBD1 (6 bases). This CDR3 comprises 14 residues. Trimming stripped 1 base from V and 0 bases from J, with 7 bases between. Germline assignment: CDR1 LNHDA and CDR2 SQIVND (reference sequence).